These T cell receptor beta chains were read from a single sample in a study of blood T cell repertoires in COVID-19. TCRdb keeps only in-frame clones here, not all; method: immunoSEQ multiplex PCR. The sample lists fewer than 100,000 clones, nearly 90% seen once, with roughly 4.3% in the top ten. The material sequenced was peripheral blood. The receptors derive from a man between 65 and 85 years old with acute or convalescent COVID-19. CDR3s include the opening cysteine and the closing phenylalanine or tryptophan.

CASSQEPGHTPNYGYTF | TRBJ1-2 | TRBV3-1/TRBV3-2
CASSTYGQGAGGNQPQHF | TRBJ1-5 | TRBV7-9
CASSYTGAFNQPQHF | TRBJ1-5 | TRBV6-5
CASSDRVTGELFF | TRBJ2-2 | TRBV2
CASSPKDSNQGNTIYF | TRBJ1-3 | TRBV10-2
CASSLVLAGAPTDTQYF | TRBJ2-3 | TRBV5-1
CASRRTGLGWETQYF | TRBJ2-5 | TRBV7-2
CASRGGGGVLGGNNEQFF | TRBJ2-1 | TRBV10-2
CASRLAHTGELFF | TRBJ2-2 | TRBV2
CASSRYSQGPYGYTF | TRBJ1-2 | TRBV6-5
CASTLRDAGGNEQFF | TRBJ2-1 | TRBV5-1
CASNSNRGSTEQFF | TRBJ2-1 | TRBV5-1
CASSASGNSNEKLFF | TRBJ1-4 | TRBV5-1
CASSQGTQRDTQYF | TRBJ2-3 | TRBV6-5
CASNAQGNGYTF | TRBJ1-2 | TRBV19
CASSYDRDNSPLHF | TRBJ1-6 | TRBV6-5
CAISSGTSGSTDTQYF | TRBJ2-3 | TRBV10-3
CASSLSSPLKAFF | TRBJ1-1 | TRBV28
CASSPQAAGSYEQYF | TRBJ2-7 | TRBV5-1
CASSTTTGGPTEAFF | TRBJ1-1 | TRBV19
CASRGQDTEAFF | TRBJ1-1 | TRBV28
CASRPGTGLNTGELFF | TRBJ2-2 | TRBV9
CASGLVRVGVGGGTTDTQYF | TRBJ2-3 | TRBV12-5
CASADSLYEQYF | TRBJ2-7 | TRBV19
CAWMPRGTSGNTIYF | TRBJ1-3 | TRBV30
CASSSQGDSNQPQHF | TRBJ1-5 | TRBV7-9
CASSLASAGSPLHF | TRBJ1-6 | TRBV7-2
CASSDSPAGEYSNQPQHF | TRBJ1-5 | TRBV6-4
CAWSPERDSYGYTF | TRBJ1-2 | TRBV30
CASRPTAEQYGYTF | TRBJ1-2 | TRBV6-6
CASSLDGRGGYNEQFF | TRBJ2-1 | TRBV11-3
CASSARTGGARMYTGELFF | TRBJ2-2 | TRBV6-1
CASSPTTEIRLFNEKLFF | TRBJ1-4 | TRBV5-1
CASSLEGAYGYTF | TRBJ1-2 | TRBV28
CASSYTDSDTQYF | TRBJ2-3 | TRBV6-2/TRBV6-3
CASGPGLASKTQYF | TRBJ2-5 | TRBV2
CASSVAPESTEAFF | TRBJ1-1 | TRBV9
CASSLGTTGGNSPLHF | TRBJ1-6 | TRBV7-6
CATSDLGGQPQHF | TRBJ1-5 | TRBV24-1
CASSLNRGGSPLHF | TRBJ1-6 | TRBV27
CASSGTQHANQPQHF | TRBJ1-5 | TRBV2
CASSLGPDQETQYF | TRBJ2-5 | TRBV11-2
CASSQESERGRNTEAFF | TRBJ1-1 | TRBV3-1/TRBV3-2
CASSGDTSYNSPLHF | TRBJ1-6 | TRBV28
CASSIRDRGNEQFF | TRBJ2-1 | TRBV11-1
CASSLGQGSMNTEAFF | TRBJ1-1 | TRBV11-2
CASSVDGLHGNIQYF | TRBJ2-4 | TRBV9
CASSPPLGGYTF | TRBJ1-2 | TRBV3-1/TRBV3-2
CASSSRQGMNTGELFF | TRBJ2-2 | TRBV21-1
CASPRDSTDTQYF | TRBJ2-3 | TRBV5-6
CASSLGHSYGYTF | TRBJ1-2 | TRBV11-2
CASNSDRGHNEQFF | TRBJ2-1 | TRBV6-5
CASSSGGAATDTQYF | TRBJ2-3 | TRBV6-5
CASSYQGVWETQYF | TRBJ2-5 | TRBV5-6
CASSLDRLAGGGNEQFF | TRBJ2-1 | TRBV5-1